One and the same sample provided the 8 T cell receptor beta chains below, sequenced in a study of read filtering for tumor transcriptome and immune sequencing. The library was built from about 400 ng RNA with molecular barcoded adaptors for alpha/delta and beta/gamma chains. A single record per CDR3 protein comes from TCRdb applying MiXCR to the reads. The sample lists 60,000 to 75,000 distinct CDR3 sequences; roughly 20% were seen once. The sample taken for sequencing was a population of CD138-negative cells sorted from bone marrow. Receptors were obtained from a donor aged 40 or older with multiple myeloma.

This clonotype was observed a handful of times. The chain has TRBV11-2 and TRBJ2-5, with D possibly matching TRBD2 (7 bases). This CDR3 comprises 15 residues. V was shortened by 3 bases and J by 1 base, with 12 bases between the two germline ends. Germline loops: CDR1 SGHAT, CDR2 FQNNGV. The CDR3 reads CASSLMRGPQETQYF. The CDR3 coding sequence is TGTGCCAGCAGCTTGATGCGGGGGCCCCAAGAGACCCAGTACTTC. Complete variable domain (other parts from reference TRBV11-2 and TRBJ2-5): EAGVAQSPRYKIIEKRQSVAFWCNPISGHATLYWYQQILGQGPKLLIQFQNNGVVDDSQLPKDRFSAERLKGVDSTLKIQPAKLEDSAVYLCASSLMRGPQETQYFGPGTRLLVL.

To note about this clonotype: This likely came from a read error, as a far larger clone is one base away. The chain joins TRBV7-2 to TRBJ2-7, with 9 bases fitting TRBD2. V was clipped by 6 bases and J by 7 bases; unmatched bases: 10. The CDR3 is made up of 14 amino acids. Germline V gives CDR1 SGHTA, CDR2 FQGNSA. CDR3 DNA sequence: TGTGCCAGCAGTACCGGGACTAGCCTTCATGAGCAGTACTTC. Protein sequence: CASSTGTSLHEQYF. Supplemented by reference TRBV7-2 and TRBJ2-7, the full variable domain reads GAGVSQSPSNKVTEKGKDVELRCDPISGHTALYWYRQSLGQGLEFLIYFQGNSAPDKSGLPSDRFSAERTGGSVSTLTIQRTQQEDSAVYLCASSTGTSLHEQYFGPGTRLTVT.

In the case of this clonotype: A much larger clone lies a single base off, so this may be a read error. The CDR3 does not close with the conserved phenylalanine or tryptophan, likely indicating a read error. This rearrangement joins TRBV10-1 to TRBJ2-5; TRBD2 might be the D (5 bases). CDR1 WNHNN and CDR2 SYGVQD come from the germline V gene (reference sequence). This CDR3 is 17 amino acids long. The V end was cut by 7 bases, the J end by 5 bases, with 26 bases between. CDR3: CASTGPGPRVGRETQYI. CDR3 coding DNA: TGCGCCAGCACCGGACCGGGCCCGAGGGTGGGCCGGGAGACCCAGTACATC.

This clonotype showed up many times. The rearrangement joins TRBV5-1 to TRBJ2-3, with 7 bases lining up with TRBD1. The V segment lost 3 bases and the J segment 1 base; nucleotides outside the gene matches: 2. The germline V gene has CDR1 SGHRS and CDR2 YFSETQ. The CDR3 loop spans 14 amino acids. CDR3 amino acids: CASSYGQGTDTQYF. CDR3 coding DNA: TGCGCCAGCAGCTACGGACAGGGCACAGATACGCAGTATTTT.

This clonotype was recorded many times. The chain is built from TRBV6-2 or TRBV6-3 and TRBJ2-1; 7 bases align to TRBD2. This CDR3 region has 14 residues. Losses at the gene ends were 2 bases for V and 5 bases for J; bases not matched to a gene: 3. Germline V gene lookup returns CDR1 MNHEY and CDR2 SVGEGT. The CDR3, as DNA: TGTGCCAGCAGTTACACGGGAGGCCACAATGAGCAGTTCTTC. This translates into CASSYTGGHNEQFF.

This clonotype was observed at least ten times. The chain couples TRBV6-6 to TRBJ2-7; D perhaps matches TRBD1 (6 bases). The V gene's germline CDR1 is MNHNY and CDR2 SVGAGI (reference sequence). This CDR3 has 14 amino acids. Trimming pared 2 bases from V and 2 bases from J, leaving 10 bases between. The CDR3 reads CASSYNRDTYEQYF. The CDR3, as DNA: TGTGCCAGCAGTTACAACCGGGACACCTACGAGCAGTACTTC.

This chain uses TRBV5-1 with TRBJ2-5; 9 bases match TRBD2. CDR1 SGHRS and CDR2 YFSETQ come from the germline V gene. The ends lost 4 bases at V and 2 bases at J; junction bases unmatched: 9. This CDR3 has 16 amino acids. The CDR3 loop is CASSGGLAGQQETQYF. In nucleotides, the CDR3 is TGCGCCAGCAGCGGGGGGCTAGCGGGGCAACAAGAGACCCAGTACTTC.

This clonotype was observed at least ten times. V is TRBV20-1 and J is TRBJ2-3, with D tentatively TRBD2 (7 bases). The CDR3 has 17 residues. Trimming shortened V by 0 bases and J by 6 bases, and 22 bases separated the two germline ends. Germline CDR1 reads DFQATT; CDR2 reads SNEGSKA (reference sequence). CDR3 coding DNA: TGCAGTGCTAGAGACCCCGGGGGGCTGACCAGCGACGATACGCAGTATTTT. Translating it yields CSARDPGGLTSDDTQYF.